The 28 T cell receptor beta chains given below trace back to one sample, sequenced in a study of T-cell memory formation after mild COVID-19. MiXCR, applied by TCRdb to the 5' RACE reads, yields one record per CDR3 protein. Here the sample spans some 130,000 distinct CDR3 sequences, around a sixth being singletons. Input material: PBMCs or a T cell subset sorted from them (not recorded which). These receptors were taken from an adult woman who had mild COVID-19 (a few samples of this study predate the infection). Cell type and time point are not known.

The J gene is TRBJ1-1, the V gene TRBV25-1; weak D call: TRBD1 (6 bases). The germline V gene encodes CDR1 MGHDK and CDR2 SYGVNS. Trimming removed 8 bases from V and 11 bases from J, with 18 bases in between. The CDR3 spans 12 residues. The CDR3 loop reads CASGGTSSGAFF. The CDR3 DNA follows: TGTGCCAGCGGAGGGACATCTTCGGGGGCTTTCTTT.

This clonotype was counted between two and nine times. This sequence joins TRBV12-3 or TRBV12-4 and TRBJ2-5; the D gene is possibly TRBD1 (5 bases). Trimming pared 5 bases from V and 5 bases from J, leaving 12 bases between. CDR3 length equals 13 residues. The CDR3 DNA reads TGTGCCAGCAGTCTCCGGGCAGGGGAGACCCAGTACTTC. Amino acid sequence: CASSLRAGETQYF.

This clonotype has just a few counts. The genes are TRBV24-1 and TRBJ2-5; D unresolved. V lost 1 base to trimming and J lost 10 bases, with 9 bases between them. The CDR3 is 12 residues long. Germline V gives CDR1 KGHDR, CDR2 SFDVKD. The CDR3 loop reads CATSDFYEGQYF. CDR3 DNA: TGTGCCACCAGTGATTTTTACGAAGGCCAGTACTTC.

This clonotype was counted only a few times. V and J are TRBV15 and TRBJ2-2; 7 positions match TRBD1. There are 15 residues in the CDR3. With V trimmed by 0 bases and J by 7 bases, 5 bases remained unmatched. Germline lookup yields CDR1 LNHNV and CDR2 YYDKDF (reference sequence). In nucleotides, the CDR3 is TGTGCCACCAGCAGAGATAGGGGGCTTGGCGGGGAGCTGTTTTTT. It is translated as CATSRDRGLGGELFF. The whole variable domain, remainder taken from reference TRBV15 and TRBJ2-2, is DAMVIQNPRYQVTQFGKPVTLSCSQTLNHNVMYWYQQKSSQAPKLLFHYYDKDFNNEADTPDNFQSRRPNTSFCFLDIRSPGLGDTAMYLCATSRDRGLGGELFFGEGSRLTVL.

The chain's CDR3 is CASSLLTEGLYNEQFF. Here the CDR3 DNA reads TGTGCCAGCAGCTTATTAACGGAGGGCCTCTACAATGAGCAGTTCTTC. The chain uses TRBV7-8 and TRBJ2-1; possible D gene TRBD2, 6 bases. Germline V gene data show CDR1 as SGHVS and CDR2 as FQNEAQ. Trimming took 2 bases from V and 3 from J, leaving 14 bases between them. This CDR3 is 16 amino acids long.

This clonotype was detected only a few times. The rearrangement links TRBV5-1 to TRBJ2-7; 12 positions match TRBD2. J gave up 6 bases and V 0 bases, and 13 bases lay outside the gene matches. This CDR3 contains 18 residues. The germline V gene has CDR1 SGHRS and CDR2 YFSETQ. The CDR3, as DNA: TGCGCCAGCAGCTTGGTCCCTAGCGGGAGGGTGATACCTACCGAGCAGTACTTC. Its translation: CASSLVPSGRVIPTEQYF.

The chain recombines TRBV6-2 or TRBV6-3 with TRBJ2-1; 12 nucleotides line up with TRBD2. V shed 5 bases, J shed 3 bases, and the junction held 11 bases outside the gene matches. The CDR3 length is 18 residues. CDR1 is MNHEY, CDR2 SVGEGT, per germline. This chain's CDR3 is CASSKRGGLAGLYNEQFF. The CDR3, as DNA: TGTGCCAGCAGTAAGCGTGGGGGACTAGCGGGCCTCTACAATGAGCAGTTCTTC.

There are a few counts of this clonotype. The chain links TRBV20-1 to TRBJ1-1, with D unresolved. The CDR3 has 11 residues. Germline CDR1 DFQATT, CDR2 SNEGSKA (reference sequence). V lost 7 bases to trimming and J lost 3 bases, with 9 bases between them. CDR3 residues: CSVLYDTEAFF. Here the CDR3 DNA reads TGCAGTGTTTTATATGACACTGAAGCTTTCTTT.

The CDR3 loop is CASSQGSGMNTEAFF. In DNA form, the CDR3 reads TGTGCCAGCAGCCAAGGGTCAGGGATGAACACTGAAGCTTTCTTT. V and J are TRBV3-1 and TRBJ1-1; a possible D gene is TRBD1 (5 bases). Germline loops: CDR1 LGHDT, CDR2 YNNKEL (reference sequence). V gave up 1 base and J gave up 0 bases, with 9 bases separating them. The CDR3 consists of 15 residues.

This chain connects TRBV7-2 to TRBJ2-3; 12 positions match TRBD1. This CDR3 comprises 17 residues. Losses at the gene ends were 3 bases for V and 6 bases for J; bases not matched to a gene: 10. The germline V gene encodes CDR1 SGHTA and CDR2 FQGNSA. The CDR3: CASSFLKGQGAGDTQYF. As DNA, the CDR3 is TGTGCCAGCAGCTTCCTCAAGGGACAGGGGGCTGGCGATACGCAGTATTTT.

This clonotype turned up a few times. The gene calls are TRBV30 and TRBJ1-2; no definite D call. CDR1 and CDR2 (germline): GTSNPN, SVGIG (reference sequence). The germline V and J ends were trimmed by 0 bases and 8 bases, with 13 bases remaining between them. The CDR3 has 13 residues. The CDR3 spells CAWSVRALSGYTF. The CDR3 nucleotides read TGTGCCTGGAGTGTACGGGCCTTGAGCGGCTACACCTTC.

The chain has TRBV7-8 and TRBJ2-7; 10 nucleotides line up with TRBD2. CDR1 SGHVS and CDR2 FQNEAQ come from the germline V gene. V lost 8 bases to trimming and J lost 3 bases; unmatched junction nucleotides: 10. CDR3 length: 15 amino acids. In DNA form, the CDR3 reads TGTGCCAGCTCCAATCCTAGCGGGAGAGTCTACGAGCAGTACTTC. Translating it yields CASSNPSGRVYEQYF.

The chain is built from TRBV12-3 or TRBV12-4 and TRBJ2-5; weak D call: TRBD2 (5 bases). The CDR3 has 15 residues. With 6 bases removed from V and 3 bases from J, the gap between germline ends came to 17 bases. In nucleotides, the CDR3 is TGTGCCAGCAGCCGCCTTACGGAGGTGAAAGAGACCCAGTACTTC. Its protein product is CASSRLTEVKETQYF.

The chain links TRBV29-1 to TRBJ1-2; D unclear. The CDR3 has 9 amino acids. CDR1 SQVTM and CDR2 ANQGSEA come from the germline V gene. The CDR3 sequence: CRIKVGYTF. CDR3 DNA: TGCAGGATTAAAGTTGGCTACACCTTC. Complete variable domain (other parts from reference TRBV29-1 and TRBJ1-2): SAVISQKPSRDICQRGTSLTIQCQVDSQVTMMFWYRQQPGQSLTLIATANQGSEATYESGFVIDKFPISRPNLTFSTLTVSNMSPEDSSIYLCRIKVGYTFGSGTRLTVV.

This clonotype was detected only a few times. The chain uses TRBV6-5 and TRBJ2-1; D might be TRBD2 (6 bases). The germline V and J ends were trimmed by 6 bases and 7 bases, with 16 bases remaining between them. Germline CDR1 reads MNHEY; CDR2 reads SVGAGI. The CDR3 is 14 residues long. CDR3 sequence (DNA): TGTGCCAGCAGCTCCCCCGGGACTCAGAATGAGCAGTTCTTC. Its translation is CASSSPGTQNEQFF.

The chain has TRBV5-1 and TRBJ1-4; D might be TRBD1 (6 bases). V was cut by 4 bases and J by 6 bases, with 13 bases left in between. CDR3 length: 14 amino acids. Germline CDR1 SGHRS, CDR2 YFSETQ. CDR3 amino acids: CASSAGHLDEKLFF. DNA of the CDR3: TGCGCCAGCAGCGCGGGACATCTCGATGAAAAACTGTTTTTT.

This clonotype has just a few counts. As DNA, the CDR3 is TGTGCCAGCAGCTTGGGCCAACCCAATCAGCCCCAGCATTTT. Translating it yields CASSLGQPNQPQHF. This chain uses TRBV5-6 with TRBJ1-5; D remains ambiguous. Trimming shortened V by 0 bases and J by 3 bases, and 7 bases separated the two germline ends. The CDR3 length is 14 residues. From germline, CDR1 is SGHDT and CDR2 YYEEEE.

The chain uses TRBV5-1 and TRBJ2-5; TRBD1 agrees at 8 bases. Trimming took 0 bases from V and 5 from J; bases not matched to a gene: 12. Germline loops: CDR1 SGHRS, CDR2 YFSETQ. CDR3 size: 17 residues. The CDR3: CASSLETGPGGIETQYF. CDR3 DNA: TGCGCCAGCAGCTTGGAAACCGGGCCAGGGGGCATCGAGACCCAGTACTTC.

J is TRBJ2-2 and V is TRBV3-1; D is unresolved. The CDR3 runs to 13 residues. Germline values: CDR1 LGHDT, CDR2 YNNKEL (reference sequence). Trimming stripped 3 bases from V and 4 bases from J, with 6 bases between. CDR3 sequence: CASSHWGTGELFF. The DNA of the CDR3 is TGTGCCAGCAGCCACTGGGGCACCGGGGAGCTGTTTTTT.

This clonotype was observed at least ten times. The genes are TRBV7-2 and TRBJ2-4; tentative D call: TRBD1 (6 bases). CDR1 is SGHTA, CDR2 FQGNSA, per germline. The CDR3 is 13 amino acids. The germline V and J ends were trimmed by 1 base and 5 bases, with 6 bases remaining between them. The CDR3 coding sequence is TGTGCCAGCAGCTTAGACAGGGAAAACATTCAGTACTTC. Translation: CASSLDRENIQYF.

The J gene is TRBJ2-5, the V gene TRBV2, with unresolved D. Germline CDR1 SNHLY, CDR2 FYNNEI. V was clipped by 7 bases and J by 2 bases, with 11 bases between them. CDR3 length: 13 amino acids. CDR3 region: CASKEGQQETQYF. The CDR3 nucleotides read TGTGCCAGCAAAGAAGGGCAACAAGAGACCCAGTACTTC.

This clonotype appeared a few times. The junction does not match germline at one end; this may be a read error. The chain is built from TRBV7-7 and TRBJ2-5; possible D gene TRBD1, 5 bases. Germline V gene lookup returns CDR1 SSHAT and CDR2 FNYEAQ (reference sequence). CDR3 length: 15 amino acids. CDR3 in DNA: TGTGCTAGCAGCTTCACAGGCGCTTTAGGAGAGACCCAGTACTTC. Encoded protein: CASSFTGALGETQYF.

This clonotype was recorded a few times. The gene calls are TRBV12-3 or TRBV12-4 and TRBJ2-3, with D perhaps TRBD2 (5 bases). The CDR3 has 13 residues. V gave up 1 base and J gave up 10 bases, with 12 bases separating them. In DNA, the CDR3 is TGTGCCAGCAGTTTAGGTGCTAGCTTGGCGCAGTATTTT. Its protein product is CASSLGASLAQYF.

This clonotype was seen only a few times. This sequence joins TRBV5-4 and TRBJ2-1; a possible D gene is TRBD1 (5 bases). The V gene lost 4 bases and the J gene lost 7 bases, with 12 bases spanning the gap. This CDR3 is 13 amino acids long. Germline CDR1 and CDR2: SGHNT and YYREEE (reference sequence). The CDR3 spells CASSQDSINEQFF. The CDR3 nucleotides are TGTGCCAGCAGCCAAGACAGCATAAATGAGCAGTTCTTC. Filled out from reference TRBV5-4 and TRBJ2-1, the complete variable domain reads ETGVTQSPTHLIKTRGQQVTLRCSSQSGHNTVSWYQQALGQGPQFIFQYYREEENGRGNFPPRFSGLQFPNYSSELNVNALELDDSALYLCASSQDSINEQFFGPGTRLTVL.

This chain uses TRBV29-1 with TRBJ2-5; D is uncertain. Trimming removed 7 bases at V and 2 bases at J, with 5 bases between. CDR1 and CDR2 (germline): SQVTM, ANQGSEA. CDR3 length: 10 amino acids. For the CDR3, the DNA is TGCAGCGGCTCTCAAGAGACCCAGTACTTC. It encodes CSGSQETQYF.

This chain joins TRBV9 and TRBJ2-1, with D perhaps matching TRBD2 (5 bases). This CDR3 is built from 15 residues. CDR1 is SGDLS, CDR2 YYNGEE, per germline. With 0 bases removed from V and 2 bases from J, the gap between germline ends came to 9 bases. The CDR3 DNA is TGTGCCAGCAGCGTAGGAGGGTTCGCCTACAATGAGCAGTTCTTC. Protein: CASSVGGFAYNEQFF.

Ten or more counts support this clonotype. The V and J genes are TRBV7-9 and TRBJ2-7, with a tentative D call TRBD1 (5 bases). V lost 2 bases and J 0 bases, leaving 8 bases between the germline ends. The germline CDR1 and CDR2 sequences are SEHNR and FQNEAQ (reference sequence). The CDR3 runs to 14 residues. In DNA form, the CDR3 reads TGTGCCAGCAGCTTAACAGGACCCTCCTACGAGCAGTACTTC. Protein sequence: CASSLTGPSYEQYF.

CDR3 sequence: CSAQSRGIQHF. The CDR3 DNA follows: TGCAGTGCTCAGTCAAGGGGGATCCAGCATTTT. The V and J genes are TRBV20-1 and TRBJ1-5, with D possibly being TRBD1 (6 bases). The CDR3 length is 11 residues. Trimming removed 5 bases at V and 12 bases at J, with 14 bases between. From germline, CDR1 is DFQATT and CDR2 SNEGSKA (reference sequence).